Shown below are 13 T cell receptor beta chains from a single sample sequenced in a study of cytomegalovirus exposure and HLA in healthy donors. Both 60 Vbeta primers and 13 Jbeta primers went into the PCR. The repertoire was sequenced with immunoSEQ multiplex PCR; TCRdb's copy has only in-frame clones and lacks some. This repertoire shows 100,000 to 120,000 clones, 15% found once; its top ten account for more than 0.65%. The sequenced sample was PBMCs. These TCRs come from a female donor in good health and CMV-seronegative.

V and J are TRBV5-6 and TRBJ2-1; perhaps TRBD2 as D (6 bases). Trimming cost V 4 bases and J 0 bases, with 17 bases left between them. Germline V gives CDR1 SGHDT, CDR2 YYEEEE. The CDR3 has 17 amino acids. CDR3 amino acids: CASSLILALSSYNEQFF. The CDR3 nucleotides are TGTGCCAGCAGCCTCATACTAGCCCTTAGCTCCTACAATGAGCAGTTCTTC.

J is TRBJ2-3 and V is TRBV19, with D unresolved. Germline CDR1 and CDR2: LNHDA and SQIVND (reference sequence). The CDR3 sequence is 14 residues long. Trimming cost V 7 bases and J 3 bases, with 14 bases left between them. The CDR3 bases are TGTGCCAGTAAGGCGGCCCTCCAAACAGATACGCAGTATTTT. Translated: CASKAALQTDTQYF.

This clone was picked up a small number of times. The chain carries TRBV2 and TRBJ2-4; D ambiguous. CDR1 is SNHLY and CDR2 is FYNNEI in the germline V gene. V was trimmed by 5 bases and J by 0 bases, leaving 5 bases between them. CDR3 length: 13 amino acids. The CDR3 sequence: CASSQEAKNIQYF. The CDR3 DNA reads as TGTGCCAGCAGTCAGGAAGCCAAAAACATTCAGTACTTC.

This rearrangement joins TRBV4-3 to TRBJ1-1; TRBD1 matches 7 bases. Germline V lookup: CDR1 LGHNA, CDR2 YSLEER. V trimming: 3 bases; J trimming: 4 bases; junction bases outside the gene matches: 5. The CDR3 is 14 residues long. CDR3 nucleotide sequence: TGCGCCAGCAGCCACCCCGACAGGGCCACTGAAGCTTTCTTT. Amino acid sequence: CASSHPDRATEAFF.

The CDR3 sequence: CASSQDTTSGAHYNEQFF. CDR3 bases: TGCGCCAGCAGCCAAGACACGACTAGCGGGGCCCACTACAATGAGCAGTTCTTC. The rearrangement joins TRBV4-3 to TRBJ2-1; 11 bases match TRBD2. The CDR3 extends over 18 amino acids. Germline CDR1 and CDR2: LGHNA and YSLEER. Germline trimming cut 0 bases from V and 3 bases from J; bases unmatched to any gene: 7.

The chain couples TRBV5-4 to TRBJ2-1; 9 bases match TRBD1. The CDR3 consists of 15 residues. V shed 4 bases and J 5 bases; nucleotides not matched to a gene: 7. Germline-derived CDR1 and CDR2 are SGHNT and YYREEE (reference sequence). The CDR3 sequence is CASSPGQGINNEQFF. Written as DNA, the CDR3 is TGTGCCAGCAGCCCGGGACAGGGTATCAACAATGAGCAGTTCTTC.

This clone was seen a handful of times. The chain uses TRBV7-2 and TRBJ2-7, with D tentatively TRBD1 (5 bases). CDR1 is SGHTA and CDR2 is FQGNSA in the germline V gene. The CDR3 length is 14 residues. The ends were cut back, 3 bases at V and 4 bases at J, with 13 bases in the middle. CDR3 sequence (DNA): TGTGCCAGCAGCTTCCAAGGGGCCATATACGAGCAGTACTTC. Encoded protein: CASSFQGAIYEQYF.

A few counts support this clone. Its ends do not fully match the called genes, so a read error is possible. This chain connects TRBV7-7 to TRBJ2-7; tentatively, D is TRBD1 (5 bases). CDR1 and CDR2 (germline): SSHAT, FNYEAQ (reference sequence). CDR3 length: 13 amino acids. The CDR3 spells CASSPAGSHEQYF. CDR3 DNA: TGTGCTAGCAGCCCGGCAGGGTCCCACGAGCAGTACTTC.

This chain connects TRBV7-9 to TRBJ1-3; TRBD1 aligns across 11 bases. The trim removed 1 base at V and 0 bases at J, leaving 8 bases unmatched. CDR3 length: 19 amino acids. The germline V gene has CDR1 SEHNR and CDR2 FQNEAQ (reference sequence). The CDR3 loop is CASSLVGTGGSSSGNTIYF. In nucleotides, the CDR3 is TGTGCCAGCAGCTTAGTTGGGACAGGGGGTTCAAGCTCTGGAAACACCATATATTTT.

This clone has only a few counts. The chain uses TRBV7-6 and TRBJ1-1; 9 nucleotides match TRBD1. V was clipped by 4 bases and J by 8 bases; unmatched bases: 2. Germline values: CDR1 SGHVS, CDR2 FNYEAQ. This CDR3 comprises 12 residues. CDR3 coding DNA: TGTGCCAGCAGCTCCGGACAGGGGGAAGCTTTCTTT. Translation: CASSSGQGEAFF. The full variable domain, its missing parts supplied by reference TRBV7-6 and TRBJ1-1, is GAGVSQSPRYKVTKRGQDVALRCDPISGHVSLYWYRQALGQGPEFLTYFNYEAQQDKSGLPNDRFSAERPEGSISTLTIQRTEQRDSAMYRCASSSGQGEAFFGQGTRLTVV.

Only a few counts were recorded for this clone. V is TRBV6-6 and J is TRBJ2-7; D is unclear. Trimming took 5 bases from V and 6 from J, leaving 17 bases between them. Germline V CDR1 and CDR2: MNHNY, SVGAGI (reference sequence). CDR3 length: 14 amino acids. The CDR3 nucleotides read TGTGCCAGCAGTCTACAGATTGCAGGTGGCGAGCAGTACTTC. Amino acid sequence: CASSLQIAGGEQYF.

In this sample, this clone turned up once. The rearrangement links TRBV19 to TRBJ2-1, with 9 bases matching TRBD1. CDR1 and CDR2 from the germline V gene are LNHDA and SQIVND (reference sequence). This CDR3 spans 15 amino acids. The junction had 7 bases not matched to a gene; V was cut back by 3 bases and J by 7 bases. CDR3 DNA: TGTGCCAGTAGTATCCGTACAGGGGGCGAAAATGAGCAGTTCTTC. This sequence encodes CASSIRTGGENEQFF.

The chain recombines TRBV27 with TRBJ2-1, with TRBD2 as a possible D gene (6 bases). Germline V CDR1 and CDR2: MNHEY, SMNVEV (reference sequence). CDR3 length: 15 amino acids. Trimming took off 3 bases at V and 0 bases at J, with 9 bases between the two ends. The CDR3: CASSFGTRSYNEQFF. CDR3 in DNA: TGTGCCAGCAGTTTCGGGACTCGCTCCTACAATGAGCAGTTCTTC.